This T cell receptor (beta chain) was captured by sequencing in a study of OX40 agonist ivuxolimab in advanced cancers. Across the study: Two cutaneous melanoma patients and one hepatocellular carcinoma patient, three in all, had partial responses. Study observations and caveats: The study found that CD8+ T cells averaged more expanded clones than CD4+.

The CDR3 is 16 amino acids. Germline V gene lookup returns CDR1 SGHAT and CDR2 FQNNGV. V lost 5 bases to trimming and J lost 0 bases, with 15 bases between them. A remark on this clone: Antigen specificity is unknown.

Here immunoSEQ multiplex PCR was the method, and the copy in TCRdb shows in-frame clones only, minus some. The table has more than 30,000 clones, approximately 89% seen once; the top ten hold roughly 0.92%. The J gene is TRBJ2-3, the V gene TRBV11-2, with D unclear. The sample consisted of CD4+ or CD8+ T cells sorted from blood, taken in a trial of the OX40 agonist ivuxolimab. This TCR was sampled from an adult with an advanced solid tumor such as melanoma, head and neck, liver or kidney cancer. CDR3 loop: CASSRRLDGSTDTQYF. CDR3 coding DNA: TGTGCCAGCAGCCGACGATTGGACGGCAGCACAGATACGCAGTATTTT. The full variable domain, its missing parts supplied by reference TRBV11-2 and TRBJ2-3, is EAGVAQSPRYKIIEKRQSVAFWCNPISGHATLYWYQQILGQGPKLLIQFQNNGVVDDSQLPKDRFSAERLKGVDSTLKIQPAKLEDSAVYLCASSRRLDGSTDTQYFGPGTRLTVL.